A selection of T cell receptor beta chains follows, all from one sample in a study of T-cell reconstitution after alpha-beta-depleted transplantation in children. TCRdb re-analysed the PCR reads in MiXCR, keeping a single row per CDR3 protein. The data contain 600,000 to 700,000 distinct CDR3 sequences, approximately 17% of them singletons. Sequenced material: PBMCs from the stem cell graft donor, taken from the stem cell graft. All receptors come from a human donor who donated a stem cell graft to a child with acute myeloid leukemia. The CDR3 runs from the conserved cysteine through the conserved F or W. D genes are given only for firm matches. Size is stated for part of the rows, as once, few or many counts, or as a class when the clone is expanded.

many	-	TRBV29-1	TRBJ2-5	TGCGGGAGTAGGGGTTATCAAGAGACCCAGTACTTC	CGSRGYQETQYF
few	-	TRBV30	TRBJ2-1	TGTGCCTGGAGTGTACTAGAAAGAGGTGAGCAGTTCTTC	CAWSVLERGEQFF
-	-	TRBV6-4	TRBJ1-1	TGTGCCAGCAGTGAGTCAAGGTGGAGCACTGAAGCTTTCTTT	CASSESRWSTEAFF
many	TRBD2	TRBV29-1	TRBJ2-3	TGCAGCGTCAGTAGCGGGGGTAGCACAGATACGCAGTATTTT	CSVSSGGSTDTQYF
many	-	TRBV20-1	TRBJ1-5	TGCAGTGCCTGGACCAGGGGTCAGCCCCAGCATTTT	CSAWTRGQPQHF
-	-	TRBV20-1	TRBJ2-2	TGCAGTGCACGACCCAATTTCGGACAGCCAAAATTCGCGAACACCGGGGAGCTGTTTTTT	CSARPNFGQPKFANTGELFF
many	-	TRBV13	TRBJ1-3	TGTGCCAGCAGCTTGCGGGACCGACTGCGGAGAAACACCATATATTTT	CASSLRDRLRRNTIYF
many	-	TRBV7-2	TRBJ2-7	TGTGCCAGCAGCTCGGAGGAACCATCCTACGAGCAGTACTTC	CASSSEEPSYEQYF
-	-	TRBV12-3/TRBV12-4	TRBJ1-1	TGTGCCAGCAGTCCGGAGGGGTTTGGCACTGAAGCTTTCTTT	CASSPEGFGTEAFF
-	TRBD2	TRBV3-1	TRBJ2-5	TGTGCCAGCAGCCATACAGCCCGGGGGGACCAAGAGACCCAGTACTTC	CASSHTARGDQETQYF